Listed here are 11 T cell receptor beta chains from one sample, sequenced in a study of blood T cell repertoires in COVID-19. The assay was immunoSEQ multiplex PCR, and TCRdb's table has in-frame clones only and misses some. The data show roughly 370,000 clones, more than 75% seen once. The sequencing sample was made of PBMCs or T cells enriched from blood (not recorded which). Every receptor here comes from a woman aged 50 to 60 who had recovered from COVID-19.

The gene calls are TRBV6-2 or TRBV6-3 and TRBJ2-7; 11 nucleotides align to TRBD1. The V gene's germline CDR1 is MNHEY and CDR2 SVGEGT. The CDR3 consists of 14 residues. The ends lost 3 bases at V and 4 bases at J; junction bases unmatched: 2. CDR3 in amino acids: CASSYGTGGYEQYF. CDR3 DNA: TGTGCCAGCAGTTATGGGACAGGGGGTTACGAGCAGTACTTC.

The chain employs TRBV9 and TRBJ2-3; no clear D. V was clipped by 0 bases and J by 1 base, with 9 bases between them. Germline V gene lookup returns CDR1 SGDLS and CDR2 YYNGEE. This CDR3 comprises 15 residues. CDR3 residues: CASSVATRCTDTQYF. The CDR3 DNA is TGTGCCAGCAGCGTAGCGACTCGATGCACAGATACGCAGTATTTT.

The chain links TRBV5-6 to TRBJ2-1, with 12 bases that match TRBD2. The V and J ends lost 4 bases and 0 bases, in that order; junction bases with no gene match: 8. The CDR3 runs 18 residues. Germline V lookup: CDR1 SGHDT, CDR2 YYEEEE. Here the CDR3 reads CASSTSGGLLSSYNEQFF. The CDR3, as DNA: TGTGCCAGCAGCACTAGCGGGGGGCTTCTGAGCTCCTACAATGAGCAGTTCTTC.

This clone was detected a few times. V and J are TRBV4-2 and TRBJ2-7; 8 bases match TRBD2. Trimming at V came to 0 bases and at J to 0 bases, leaving 1 base not matched to a gene. The CDR3 is 15 residues long. Germline V CDR1 and CDR2: LGHNA, YNFKEQ. CDR3 DNA sequence: TGTGCCAGCAGCCAAGACGGGACTAGCTCCTACGAGCAGTACTTC. It yields the protein CASSQDGTSSYEQYF.

The chain has TRBV5-1 and TRBJ1-1, with D perhaps matching TRBD1 (6 bases). Trimming stripped 0 bases from V and 1 base from J, with 13 bases between. Germline V lookup: CDR1 SGHRS, CDR2 YFSETQ. The CDR3 is 16 amino acids. Written as DNA, the CDR3 is TGCGCCAGCAGCTTGGGTTGGACAGCTACGAACACTGAAGCTTTCTTT. It translates to CASSLGWTATNTEAFF.

The chain joins TRBV9 to TRBJ2-2, with D possibly TRBD1 on 6 matching bases. V lost 4 bases and J lost 3, with 10 bases in between. Germline values: CDR1 SGDLS, CDR2 YYNGEE. The CDR3 spans 14 residues. The DNA for the CDR3 is TGTGCCAGCAGCTCCCAGGGGTACACCGGGGAGCTGTTTTTT. This sequence encodes CASSSQGYTGELFF. Combining the CDR3 with reference TRBV9 and TRBJ2-2 gives the whole variable domain DSGVTQTPKHLITATGQRVTLRCSPRSGDLSVYWYQQSLDQGLQFLIQYYNGEERAKGNILERFSAQQFPDLHSELNLSSLELGDSALYFCASSSQGYTGELFFGEGSRLTVL.

The chain uses TRBV10-1 and TRBJ1-1, with D tentatively TRBD1 (5 bases). The CDR3 loop spans 15 amino acids. In germline, CDR1 is WNHNN, CDR2 SYGVQD (reference sequence). The V and J ends lost 7 bases and 1 base respectively, with 16 bases between them. CDR3 sequence (DNA): TGCGCCAGCAATAGGACACCTAATGGGAACACTGAAGCTTTCTTT. Its translation is CASNRTPNGNTEAFF.

J is TRBJ1-4 and V is TRBV6-5, with a possible D match to TRBD1 (5 bases). The CDR3 sequence is 14 residues long. Germline CDR1 reads MNHEY; CDR2 reads SVGAGI. Trimming took 0 bases from V and 8 from J, leaving 10 bases between them. The CDR3 DNA is TGTGCCAGCAGTTACTCAGGGGCTGCCGAAAAACTGTTTTTT. Translating gives CASSYSGAAEKLFF.

The rearrangement uses TRBV11-2 and TRBJ1-2, with D perhaps TRBD1 (5 bases). The CDR3 is 16 residues long. The V and J ends lost 5 bases and 1 base respectively, with 17 bases between them. Germline assignment: CDR1 SGHAT and CDR2 FQNNGV. Written as DNA, the CDR3 is TGTGCCAGCAGCGGCAGGACAAGCCCCAATAACTATGGCTACACCTTC. This gives the protein CASSGRTSPNNYGYTF.

The chain employs TRBV2 and TRBJ1-6; 7 positions agree with TRBD1. CDR1 and CDR2 from the germline V gene are SNHLY and FYNNEI. V lost 7 bases, J lost 7 bases, and 10 bases stayed unmatched. The CDR3 length is 15 residues. CDR3 sequence reads: CASKGTGAPNSPLHF. In DNA form, the CDR3 reads TGTGCCAGCAAGGGTACAGGGGCCCCAAATTCACCCCTCCACTTT.

The chain combines TRBV5-1 with TRBJ2-7, with D possibly being TRBD1 (6 bases). Trimming stripped 4 bases from V and 7 bases from J, with 15 bases between. The CDR3 has 13 residues. Germline V gene data show CDR1 as SGHRS and CDR2 as YFSETQ. CDR3: CASSPGVSGEQYF. The CDR3 region has the DNA TGCGCCAGCAGCCCAGGGGTTTCAGGGGAGCAGTACTTC.